This T cell receptor (beta chain) was sequenced during a study of shared clonotypes between healthy human individuals (dated by TCRdb to the early 2020s). Study-level background: The cohort included a few men and a couple of women between 18 and 49 years of age. For each donor, CD4 naive and CD4 memory were each given three plates, CD8 naive was given two plates, and CD8 memory was given one plate. The study deeply sequenced blood TCR repertoires of five healthy adults to estimate repertoire size and the extent of clonotype sharing between individuals. Libraries were prepared and TCR repertoires were sequenced by different laboratories using diverse techniques, in order to increase sequencing depth and limit assay-specific biases. Each donor's leukapheresis produced roughly between about 0.9 and 9.5 billion PBMCs.

The CDR3 spans 16 residues, from the cysteine through the phenylalanine. Only the CDR3 portion is preserved as DNA: 48 bases, with reading frame beginning at the first base. At the junction V is shortened by 2 bases and J by 1 base, with 15 bases in between. CDR1 and CDR2 are drawn from the germline V gene: SGHDT, YYEEEE. As to this clone: Its recognized antigen is unknown. The sample holds no much larger clone one base away, and base qualities are not on file.

Using the deep immunoSEQ assay, TCR CDR3 regions were amplified from genomic DNA by multiplex PCR. Extracted genomic DNA from each cell subset was spread evenly across all wells of several immunoSEQ 96-well plates, with each plate serving as a replicate. For sorted subsets, each replicate PCR was loaded with 200 ng genomic DNA, equivalent to some 27,000 T cell genomes. Purified libraries were measured with a Qubit 3.0 fluorometer, size-checked on a Bioanalyzer 2100, and measured again with the KAPA Library Quantification kit. Every immunoSEQ 96-well plate was sequenced on a dedicated single-read 150-cycle Illumina NextSeq 550 flow cell. The paper's processing steps were these. Because only junctional sequences without quality scores were contained in the immunoSEQ output, filtering matching that applied to full-length reads could not be performed. Sequences were annotated with PyIR, a Python wrapper for IgBLAST v1.9, using IMGT germline references to assign V/J genes and CDR3. Reads were removed for weak V/J assignments (E-value above 1e-6), missing CDR3, stop codons, out-of-frame junctions, or ambiguous translated residues. A V3J clonotype was defined by an identical inferred V gene, J gene, and CDR3 amino acid sequence. The percentage overlap between two repertoires was calculated by dividing the number of shared unique clonotypes by the size of the smaller repertoire. Three approaches were used to assess repertoire richness: RTK rarefaction, the Chao1 estimator, and Recon v2.1 estimates of unobserved clonotypes. For all TCRbeta clonotypes obtained by the gDNA method from a few donors, generation probabilities were computed with OLGA. In TCRdb, the immuneACCESS table is reduced to in-frame sequences with V and J assigned. These tables do not hold every clone; where another copy was compared, an unresolved V gene accounts for under half, and the others remain unexplained. V and J calls and clone size follow that table, whereas D and trimming were derived from the DNA. This sample lists about 590,000 clones; nearly 97% were detected once. The ten largest clones add up to over 0.09% of the sample.

CD8 naive samples were CD45RO-negative cells positively selected for CCR7, giving a CD45RA+CCR7+ population that excluded TemRA cells. Donors were healthy HIV-negative adults with no recently reported acute infections or vaccinations. Every donor was a Caucasian adult living in Nashville, Tennessee, USA. After blood collection by leukapheresis, PBMCs were isolated using Ficoll-Histopaque density gradient centrifugation and then cryopreserved in the vapor phase of liquid nitrogen. Purity and quantity of every magnetically sorted T cell population were checked by analytical flow cytometry. Each sorted fraction had its genomic DNA isolated and then quantified by UV absorbance on a Nanodrop 2000c. Results the study describes overall, beyond this receptor: Compared with non-shared clonotypes, clonotypes shared by all four sorted-subset donors had higher generation probabilities. Sampling was limited to blood, and TCR repertoires in tissue likely differ from TCR repertoires in blood. Naive subsets generally had larger estimated clonotype richness than memory subsets. The genetic and exposure-history diversity represented was limited by the small number of donors. Based on pairwise subsampling, the degree of clonotype sharing among donors was expected to be affected by sequencing depth. Rarefaction of sorted-subset datasets indicated incomplete sequencing despite the large sequencing depth. Across four donors, around 5% of naive CD4, approximately 3.6% of naive CD8, about 2.3% of memory CD4, and approximately 0.42% of memory CD8 clonotypes were shared.

Sequenced sample: naive CD8+ T cells sorted from blood. Reading the label with the study, this specimen's cell subset or site is: CD45RA+CCR7+. The V and J segments used are TRBV5-6 and TRBJ1-1; matching of 5 bases hints at TRBD1 as the D gene. This sequence originates from a young woman in good health. Here is the DNA: TGTGCCAGCAGCTTTGGCCTTAGGGACCCGAACACTGAAGCTTTCTTT. The resulting protein is CASSFGLRDPNTEAFF.